The present TCR beta chain was sequenced within a study of T cell repertoires in cytomegalovirus infection. The CDR3 contains 13 residues. The germline gives CDR1 SGHTA, CDR2 FQGNSA. Trimming left V 6 bases short and J 3 bases short, with 11 bases between. One entry per CDR3 protein, called by TCRdb with MiXCR from the reads. The repertoire includes 450,000 to 650,000 distinct CDR3 sequences, 26% of them detected once, and 13% sits in the top ten. The chain joins TRBV7-2 to TRBJ1-1; D is unresolved. The TCR comes from a human donor in good health (CMV status not recorded). Some clones in this sample may be carry-over from other donors' samples. Sequencing was carried out using PBMCs. The CDR3 region has the DNA TGTGCCAGCAGTCAACAGCCTCACACTGAAGCTTTCTTT. This codes for CASSQQPHTEAFF.